Detailed here is one T cell receptor beta chain. Its antigen is currently unknown. This entry is derived from a study of shared clonotypes between healthy human individuals. Study results and limitations: Generally, estimated richness proved larger in naive subsets than it did in memory subsets.

Replicate PCRs from sorted subsets contained approximately 200 ng DNA, which is 30,000 to 35,000 T cell genomes. Source study methods: ImmunoSEQ only sent back junction sequences with no quality scores, so filtering was done differently. Sequencing used immunoSEQ multiplex PCR; TCRdb keeps in-frame clones, though not all of them. The V and J calls and clone size are taken from that table; D and trimming were inferred from the DNA. The repertoire holds a few million clones, with approximately 96% as singletons. The CDR3 loop spans 16 amino acids. Per germline, CDR1 SGHRS and CDR2 YFSETQ. J lost 10 bases, V lost 0 bases, and 10 bases had no gene match. The healthy adult donors were HIV-negative and reported no recent acute infections or vaccinations.

This TCR was sampled from a man younger than 35 in good health. Material: naive CD4+ T cells sorted from blood. Subset indicated: CD45RA+ positively selected. The chain recombines TRBV5-1 with TRBJ1-6; 7 nucleotides match TRBD1. CDR3 nucleotide sequence: TGCGCCAGCAGCTTGGGAACAGGGGTACCGAACTCACCCCTCCACTTT. Translation: CASSLGTGVPNSPLHF.